The clone carrying this T cell receptor (beta chain) was observed a handful of times. The target antigen is unknown. There were likely unrecorded immune exposures, though donors were nominally healthy when sampled. The CDR3 spans 16 residues. CDR1 is SEHNR, CDR2 FQNEAQ, per germline (reference sequence). V lost 4 bases and J lost 9; bases outside the gene matches: 12. In the PCR, 60 Vbeta and 13 Jbeta primers were used. The table came from immunoSEQ multiplex PCR; TCRdb's copy has only in-frame clones and leaves some out. The table records 150,000 to 200,000 clones, about four fifths of them present only once. The sample is drawn from a study of cytomegalovirus exposure and HLA in healthy donors. Findings and limits, study-wide: The CMV antigen specificity of a few CMV-associated chains was confirmed through in vitro analysis. On later analysis, the bulk of CMV-associated TCR beta chains appeared to be HLA-restricted. Cytomegalovirus status was reportedly diagnosed by the classifier with high specificity and sensitivity.

The TCR was taken from a female donor in good health and CMV-seronegative. Sequenced sample: PBMCs. The chain has TRBV7-9 and TRBJ2-1; 10 bases fit TRBD2. The CDR3 sequence is CASSSPLAGADGEQFF. Written as DNA, the CDR3 is TGTGCCAGCAGCTCCCCCCTAGCGGGAGCTGACGGTGAGCAGTTCTTC.